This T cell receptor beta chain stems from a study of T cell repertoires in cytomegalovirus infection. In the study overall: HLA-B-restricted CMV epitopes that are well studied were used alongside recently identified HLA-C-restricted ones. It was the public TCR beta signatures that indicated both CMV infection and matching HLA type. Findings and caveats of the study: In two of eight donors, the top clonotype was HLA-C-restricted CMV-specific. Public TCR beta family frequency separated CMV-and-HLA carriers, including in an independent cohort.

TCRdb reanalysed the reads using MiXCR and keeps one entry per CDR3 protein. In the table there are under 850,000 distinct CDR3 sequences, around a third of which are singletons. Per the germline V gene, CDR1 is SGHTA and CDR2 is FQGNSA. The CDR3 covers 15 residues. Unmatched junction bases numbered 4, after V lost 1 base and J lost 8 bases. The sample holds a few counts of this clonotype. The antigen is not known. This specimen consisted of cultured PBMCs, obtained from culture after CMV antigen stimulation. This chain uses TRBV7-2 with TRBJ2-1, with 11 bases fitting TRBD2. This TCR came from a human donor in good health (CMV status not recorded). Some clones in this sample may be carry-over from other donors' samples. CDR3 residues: CASSLGFSGGDEQFF. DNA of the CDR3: TGTGCCAGCAGCTTAGGGTTTAGCGGGGGGGATGAGCAGTTCTTC.